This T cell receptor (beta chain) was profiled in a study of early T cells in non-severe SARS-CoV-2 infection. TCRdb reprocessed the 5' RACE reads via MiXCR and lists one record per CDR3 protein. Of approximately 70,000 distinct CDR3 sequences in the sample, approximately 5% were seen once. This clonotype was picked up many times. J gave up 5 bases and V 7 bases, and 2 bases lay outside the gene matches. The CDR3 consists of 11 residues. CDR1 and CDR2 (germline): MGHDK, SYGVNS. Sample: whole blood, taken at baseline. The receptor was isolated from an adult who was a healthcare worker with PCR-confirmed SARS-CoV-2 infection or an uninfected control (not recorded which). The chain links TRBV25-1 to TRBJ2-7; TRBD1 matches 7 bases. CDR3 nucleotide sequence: TGTGCCAGCACTACAGGGGACGAGCAGTACTTC. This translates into CASTTGDEQYF.